This passage covers 21 T cell receptor beta chains from one sample sequenced in a study of T-cell reconstitution after alpha-beta-depleted transplantation in children. Preparation of the TCRbeta library used unique molecular identifiers. TCRdb ran MiXCR on the PCR reads and lists one entry per CDR3 protein. The sample contains 600,000 or so distinct CDR3 sequences, 20% to 25% of which appear only once. Sequenced material: PBMCs, mostly from graft donor cells, taken 360 days after TCRalphabeta/CD19-depleted stem cell transplant. These receptors came from a boy under three years old who had a stem cell transplant for acute myeloid leukemia, so the T cells may come from the graft donor.

V gene TRBV20-1 combines with J gene TRBJ1-3; D is perhaps TRBD1 (5 bases). The germline CDR1 and CDR2 sequences are DFQATT and SNEGSKA (reference sequence). Trimming removed 7 bases at V and 0 bases at J, with 22 bases between. The CDR3 totals 17 residues. The CDR3 sequence is CSVQKNRQHLSGNTIYF. The CDR3 nucleotides read TGCAGTGTCCAAAAGAACAGGCAACACCTCTCTGGAAACACCATATATTTT.

There are many counts of this clonotype. The CDR3 DNA sequence: TGTGCCAGCAGGGACACGAACACTGAAGCTTTCTTT. This sequence encodes CASRDTNTEAFF. The V call is TRBV28, the J call TRBJ1-1, with D maybe TRBD1 (5 bases). V shed 6 bases and J shed 1 base, with 6 bases lying between them. The CDR3 spans 12 residues. Germline values: CDR1 MDHEN, CDR2 SYDVKM.

This clonotype was observed many times. This rearrangement joins TRBV20-1 to TRBJ2-7, with D maybe TRBD2 (5 bases). The CDR3 runs to 14 residues. Germline lookup yields CDR1 DFQATT and CDR2 SNEGSKA (reference sequence). V was cut by 6 bases and J by 0 bases, with 15 bases left in between. CDR3 sequence reads: CSAKRSGYSYEQYV. The CDR3 bases are TGCAGTGCCAAAAGAAGCGGATACTCCTACGAGCAGTACGTC.

This clonotype was recorded at least ten times. V and J are TRBV29-1 and TRBJ2-3; tentatively, D is TRBD1 (6 bases). Trimming removed 4 bases from V and 2 bases from J, with 13 bases in between. From germline, CDR1 is SQVTM and CDR2 ANQGSEA. This CDR3 has 14 residues. The CDR3 DNA follows: TGCAGCGTTGCCCCAGGGGCTTTCACAGATACGCAGTATTTT. Residues: CSVAPGAFTDTQYF.

The chain joins TRBV20-1 to TRBJ1-2, with D maybe TRBD1 (5 bases). V dropped 6 bases and J dropped 8 bases, with 19 bases sitting between them. Germline lookup yields CDR1 DFQATT and CDR2 SNEGSKA (reference sequence). The CDR3 loop spans 13 amino acids. CDR3 bases: TGCAGTGCGAGGATCTATGGGGCTGGGGGCTACACCTTC. Protein product: CSARIYGAGGYTF.

At least ten counts were recorded for this clonotype. The chain joins TRBV4-3 to TRBJ1-1, with D unclear. Per the germline V gene, CDR1 is LGHNA and CDR2 is YSLEER. The CDR3 consists of 14 residues. The ends were cut back, 1 base at V and 3 bases at J, with 9 bases in the middle. Written as DNA, the CDR3 is TGCGCCAGCAGCCAAGGGTTTCGAGACACTGAAGCTTTCTTT. It encodes CASSQGFRDTEAFF.

This chain uses TRBV21-1 with TRBJ2-2; the D segment call TRBD1 is taken from the table without a DNA check. TRBV21-1 is a recognized pseudogene. There are 13 residues in the CDR3. CDR3 sequence reads: CASTGADTGELFF. Written as DNA, the CDR3 is TGTGCCAGCACCGGGGCGGACACCGGGGAGCTGTTTTTT.

This clonotype came up a few times. The CDR3 region has the DNA TGCAGTGCCCCCCGGGGCCTGCGGACGCAGTATTTT. Encoded protein: CSAPRGLRTQYF. The chain has TRBV20-1 and TRBJ2-3; either TRBD1 or TRBD2 may supply D (5 bases each). Germline lookup yields CDR1 DFQATT and CDR2 SNEGSKA (reference sequence). Trimming left V 6 bases short and J 9 bases short, with 16 bases between. This CDR3 is built from 12 residues.

This chain connects TRBV11-2 to TRBJ2-3; 7 positions agree with TRBD2. Germline V CDR1 and CDR2: SGHAT, FQNNGV. CDR3 size: 17 residues. J lost 5 bases, V lost 7 bases, and 18 bases had no gene match. This CDR3 is CASTMGNPAGRGDTQYF. CDR3 sequence (DNA): TGTGCCAGCACCATGGGGAATCCAGCGGGGAGGGGAGATACGCAGTATTTT.

This rearrangement joins TRBV24-1 to TRBJ2-2; perhaps TRBD2 as D (6 bases). Between the trimmed V and J ends, which lost 10 bases and 5 bases, there was a span of 10 bases. Germline V gene lookup returns CDR1 KGHDR and CDR2 SFDVKD. The CDR3 has 12 residues. The CDR3, as DNA: TGTGCCACGCGGGGTATAACCGGGGAGCTGTTTTTT. It translates to CATRGITGELFF.

The rearrangement uses TRBV11-2 and TRBJ2-5, with D possibly TRBD2 on 6 matching bases. The CDR3 is 17 residues long. Germline assignment: CDR1 SGHAT and CDR2 FQNNGV. V lost 5 bases and J lost 2, with 21 bases in between. DNA for the CDR3: TGTGCCAGCAGCCCTAGATGGACTAAAGGGTCACAAGAGACCCAGTACTTC. The encoded protein is CASSPRWTKGSQETQYF.

This clonotype has more than one count but fewer than ten. The genes are TRBV7-2 and TRBJ2-7; 7 bases match TRBD1. Germline lookup yields CDR1 SGHTA and CDR2 FQGNSA. This CDR3 contains 14 residues. V lost 4 bases, J lost 2 bases, and 5 bases stayed unmatched. The DNA of the CDR3 is TGTGCCAGCAGCTACGTACAGGGGACCTACGAGCAGTACTTC. This sequence encodes CASSYVQGTYEQYF.

This clonotype was found many times. Here the CDR3 DNA reads TGTGCCAGCAGCCACCACCTTCGACTAGCGGGGGGGAATACTAGAGGCACAGATACGCAGTATTTT. It yields the protein CASSHHLRLAGGNTRGTDTQYF. The chain combines TRBV4-2 with TRBJ2-3, with 14 bases lining up with TRBD2. This CDR3 region has 22 residues. The V gene's germline CDR1 is LGHNA and CDR2 YNFKEQ. The J segment lost 1 base and the V segment lost 3 bases, leaving 18 bases of the junction unmatched.

This clonotype has a count of ten or more. The J gene is TRBJ2-1, the V gene TRBV7-6; D gene ambiguous. V lost 1 base and J 6 bases, leaving 10 bases between the germline ends. The CDR3 spans 14 residues. Germline-derived CDR1 and CDR2 are SGHVS and FNYEAQ. The CDR3 region is CASSLVPSPNEQFF. The CDR3 nucleotides are TGTGCCAGCAGCTTAGTCCCGTCCCCCAATGAGCAGTTCTTC.

This clonotype appeared many times. J is TRBJ2-1 and V is TRBV28, with 8 bases that match TRBD2. The CDR3 loop spans 13 amino acids. V gave up 2 bases and J gave up 14 bases; unmatched junction bases: 8. Germline CDR1 MDHEN, CDR2 SYDVKM. Here the CDR3 DNA reads TGTGCCAGCAGTTTAAGCGGGGGTCCTCCCAAGTTCTTC. Its protein is CASSLSGGPPKFF.

As for this clonotype: A much larger clone sits a single nucleotide away, making a read error possible. This CDR3 is CASSLKRGRPTDTRYF. CDR3 coding DNA: TGTGCCAGCTCACTGAAGCGGGGCCGCCCCACAGATACGCGGTATTTT. The chain is built from TRBV18 and TRBJ2-3, with TRBD2 identical over 7 bases. This CDR3 is 16 amino acids long. Per the germline V gene, CDR1 is KGHSH and CDR2 is LQKENI. The full variable domain, with the rest looked up from reference TRBV18 and TRBJ2-3, is NAGVMQNPRHLVRRRGQEARLRCSPMKGHSHVYWYRQLPEEGLKFMVYLQKENIIDESGMPKERFSAEFPKEGPSILRIQQVVRGDSAAYFCASSLKRGRPTDTRYFGPGTRLTVL.

This clonotype was found many times. The rearrangement uses TRBV29-1 and TRBJ2-1; D tentatively fits TRBD1 or TRBD2 (5 bases each). Germline V gives CDR1 SQVTM, CDR2 ANQGSEA. The V gene lost 7 bases and the J gene lost 7 bases, with 20 bases spanning the gap. CDR3 length equals 14 residues. CDR3 nucleotide sequence: TGCAGCGGCGGAGGACACCAACTAGTGAATGAGCAGTTCTTC. This codes for CSGGGHQLVNEQFF.

There are many counts of this clonotype. CDR3 loop: CSVKNAGGYEQYF. DNA of the CDR3: TGCAGCGTAAAGAATGCAGGGGGCTACGAGCAGTACTTC. The chain has TRBV29-1 and TRBJ2-7; TRBD1 agrees at 7 bases. The germline gives CDR1 SQVTM, CDR2 ANQGSEA. CDR3 size: 13 residues. Germline trimming cut 6 bases from V and 3 bases from J; bases unmatched to any gene: 8.

This chain uses TRBV29-1 with TRBJ1-1; perhaps TRBD1 as D (5 bases). Germline V gene lookup returns CDR1 SQVTM and CDR2 ANQGSEA. The CDR3 is 15 amino acids. The V and J ends lost 4 bases and 3 bases respectively, with 18 bases between them. The chain's CDR3 is CSVVVPGEGHTEAFF. The DNA of the CDR3 is TGCAGCGTTGTGGTGCCGGGTGAGGGGCACACTGAAGCTTTCTTT.

This clonotype was observed a few times. The rearrangement links TRBV20-1 to TRBJ2-3; 7 bases agree with TRBD2. From germline, CDR1 is DFQATT and CDR2 SNEGSKA (reference sequence). This CDR3 is 14 amino acids long. The trim removed 1 base at V and 0 bases at J, leaving 1 base unmatched. CDR3 region: CSARAGLSTDTQYF. For the CDR3, the DNA is TGCAGTGCTAGAGCGGGACTAAGCACAGATACGCAGTATTTT.

This clonotype was found a few times. This chain joins TRBV4-3 and TRBJ1-2; TRBD1 is a possible D gene (6 bases). The CDR3 contains 16 residues. Trimming pared 0 bases from V and 2 bases from J, leaving 13 bases between. Per germline, CDR1 LGHNA and CDR2 YSLEER. As DNA, the CDR3 is TGCGCCAGCAGCCAAGAACGGCAGGGGAGCAACTATGGCTACACCTTC. Translating it yields CASSQERQGSNYGYTF.